This T cell receptor beta chain is drawn from a study of CD8 T cells in Susac syndrome. Study-wide findings and caveats: The authors acknowledged that the study's TCR sequencing and HLA analysis involved relatively few individuals.

On this clonotype itself: Its antigen is unknown.

The CDR3 is 14 residues long. Trimming cost V 5 bases and J 2 bases, with 13 bases left between them. The V gene's germline CDR1 is MNHEY and CDR2 SVGAGI. The authors sequenced TCR beta from blood CD8+ and CD4+ T cells. RNA amounts of roughly 0.45 to 1 ug underwent reverse transcription with random hexamers. immunoSEQ multiplex PCR amplified TCR beta CDR3 across 54 Vbeta, 13 Jbeta. MiXCR, run by TCRdb on the immunoSEQ multiplex PCR reads, gives a single entry per CDR3 protein. The data hold under 200,000 distinct CDR3 sequences, with around 96% observed a single time. This clonotype was obtained from a human donor with multiple sclerosis. V and J are TRBV6-5 and TRBJ2-7; no clear D gene. Sequencing was carried out using CD8+ T cells from PBMCs. CDR3 nucleotide sequence: TGTGCCAGCAGTCCCCTTGACGGAGCCTACGAGCAGTACTTC. It yields the protein CASSPLDGAYEQYF.